This T cell receptor beta chain was identified in a study of blood T cell repertoires in COVID-19. Study-level information: Italy, Spain and the United States were the sources of the convalescent and acute COVID-19 samples.

Ages ranged from about 18 to 89 years, with residence in about two dozen US areas. Researchers sorted participants into cohorts using their self-reported clinical history. The table came from immunoSEQ multiplex PCR; TCRdb's copy has only in-frame clones and leaves some out. The data contain roughly 250,000 clones, around 90% of them seen just once; the ten biggest clones take up about 2.5%. With V trimmed by 2 bases and J by 1 base, 1 base remained unmatched. Germline CDR1 is MNHEY and CDR2 is SVGAGI. This CDR3 has 15 residues. Sequenced material: PBMCs or T cells enriched from blood (not recorded which). This TCR was sampled from a woman aged 40 to 50 with acute COVID-19. The J gene is TRBJ2-3, the V gene TRBV6-5; 9 bases agree with TRBD2. The CDR3 DNA follows: TGTGCCAGCAGTTACGGGACTAGCCGCACAGATACGCAGTATTTT. This codes for CASSYGTSRTDTQYF.